This T cell receptor beta chain was captured in a study of low-dose radiotherapy and immunotherapy resistance in tumors. The time point: after trial treatment. Documented treatment: LDRT plus nivolumab, ipilimumab, low-dose cyclophosphamide and aspirin (RACIN trial). Germline V gives CDR1 MNHEY, CDR2 SVGEGT. Unmatched junction bases numbered 14, after V lost 7 bases and J lost 10 bases. CDR3 length equals 14 residues. Alpha and beta chains were covered, as first-strand cDNA relied on TRAV- and TRBV-specific primers. It was with a constant-region primer and a V-primer adapter that TCRs were amplified over roughly 20 PCR cycles. TCRdb ran MiXCR on the reads and lists one entry per CDR3 protein. The table includes around 80,000 distinct CDR3 sequences, 15% to 20% detected once. This clonotype has at least ten counts.

The clonotype originates from a male donor with prostate cancer. The genes are TRBV6-2 or TRBV6-3 and TRBJ2-3, with 7 bases lining up with TRBD1. Sequencing was performed on PBMCs, taken after low-dose radiotherapy plus immunotherapy. This chain's CDR3 is CASTDPGQRISQYF. The CDR3 nucleotides are TGTGCCAGCACAGATCCGGGACAGAGGATTTCGCAGTATTTT.